This record looks at one T cell receptor beta chain sequence and its context. Its specificity is unknown. This sample is drawn from a study of cytomegalovirus exposure and HLA in healthy donors. Produced via immunoSEQ multiplex PCR; TCRdb's table is partial and in-frame only. This sample carries over 45,000 clones, around 90% of them seen once, and the ten largest clones take roughly 1%. Study findings and constraints: In the roughly 120 validation repertoires, a later analysis found that first-cohort TCR clusters tended to co-occur. Rarity marked most TCR sequences, yet some public TCRs occurred in many donors.

With V trimmed by 1 base and J by 5 bases, 6 bases remained unmatched. This CDR3 is 16 amino acids long. Germline CDR1 reads SGHNT; CDR2 reads YENEEA. This TCR derives from a man between 18 and 29 years old in good health and CMV-seronegative. The sequenced material came from PBMCs. V and J are TRBV11-3 and TRBJ2-7; 12 positions match TRBD2. In DNA form, the CDR3 reads TGTGCCAGCAGCTTAGGGGTCCGACTAGCGGGAGACGAGCAGTACTTC. Its translation: CASSLGVRLAGDEQYF.